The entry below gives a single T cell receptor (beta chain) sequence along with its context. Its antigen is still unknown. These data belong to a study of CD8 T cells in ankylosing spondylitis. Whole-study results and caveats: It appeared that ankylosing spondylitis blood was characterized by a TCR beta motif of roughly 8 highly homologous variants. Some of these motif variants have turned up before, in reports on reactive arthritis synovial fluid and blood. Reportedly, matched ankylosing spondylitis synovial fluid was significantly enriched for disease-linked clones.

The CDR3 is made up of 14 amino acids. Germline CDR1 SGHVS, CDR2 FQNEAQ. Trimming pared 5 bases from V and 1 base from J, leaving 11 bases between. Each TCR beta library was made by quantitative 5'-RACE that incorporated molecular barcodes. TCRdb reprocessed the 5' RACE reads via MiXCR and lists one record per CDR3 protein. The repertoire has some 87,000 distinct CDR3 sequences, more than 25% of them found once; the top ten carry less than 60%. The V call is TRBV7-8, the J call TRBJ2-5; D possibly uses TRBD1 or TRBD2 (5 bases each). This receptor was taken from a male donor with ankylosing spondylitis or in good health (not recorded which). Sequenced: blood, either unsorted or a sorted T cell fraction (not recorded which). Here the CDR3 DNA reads TGTGCCAGCAGCAGGGGACGGACCCAAGAGACCCAGTACTTC. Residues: CASSRGRTQETQYF.